This T cell receptor (beta chain) was captured in a study of cytomegalovirus exposure and HLA in healthy donors. Trimming removed 0 bases at V and 7 bases at J, with 19 bases between. The CDR3 totals 16 residues. Germline-derived CDR1 and CDR2 are KGHSH and LQKENI. Primers for the PCR totalled 60 Vbeta and 13 Jbeta. Generated by immunoSEQ multiplex PCR, the TCRdb table keeps only in-frame clones and is missing some. The data show about 130,000 clones, with 70% to 80% seen just once and over 0.9% held by the top ten. Sequencing input: PBMCs. The chain links TRBV18 to TRBJ2-7, with D tentatively TRBD2 (5 bases). The source is a woman aged 60-75 years in good health and CMV-seronegative. This chain's CDR3 is CASSPPLAGSVREQYF. In nucleotides, the CDR3 is TGTGCCAGCTCACCACCCCTCGCGGGTTCCGTTCGGGAGCAGTACTTC.